The clone carrying this T cell receptor (beta chain) was detected once. Each cell subset's genomic DNA was divided evenly among several immunoSEQ plates. Profiled with immunoSEQ multiplex PCR; TCRdb holds only in-frame clones, not every one. The sample shows about 700,000 clones, 74% of them seen only once. Adults of Caucasian background living in Nashville, Tennessee made up all donors. The data were obtained in a study of shared clonotypes between healthy human individuals. Study background: CD4 naive cells filled three plates per donor, CD4 memory three, CD8 naive two and CD8 memory one.

With V trimmed by 0 bases and J by 4 bases, 8 bases remained unmatched. CDR3 size: 17 residues. Germline V gene sequence: CDR1 LGHNA, CDR2 YNFKEQ. The receptor was derived from a woman aged 25 to 39 in good health. The chain combines TRBV4-2 with TRBJ2-3; TRBD2 matches 9 bases. The sequenced sample consisted of memory CD4+ T cells sorted from blood. Subset in this sample: CD45RA-negative fraction. The DNA of the CDR3 is TGTGCCAGCAGCCAAGAAAGTCTAGCGGGACTCTCAGATACGCAGTATTTT. This translates into CASSQESLAGLSDTQYF.